The clone carrying this T cell receptor beta chain was seen more than once but under ten times. What it recognizes is unknown. These data come from a study of beta chain features in type 1 diabetes. General observations from the study: Unsettled here was the matter of whether HLA type influences TCRB rearrangement. Insertion counts at VDJ junctions were lower in type 1 diabetes patients, who also showed more deletions there. Researchers cautioned that cDNA sequencing could over-represent cells with high TCR expression. Type 1 diabetes patients had moderately but significantly shorter TCRB CDR3s in all four CD4+ subsets.

A sort by CD45RO/CCR7/CD25/CD127/CD95/CD27 yielded CD4+ naive, central memory, regulatory and stem cell-like memory cells. Expressed TCRB transcripts were sequenced because the entire RNA isolate underwent reverse transcription. Libraries were prepared by immunoSEQ multiplex PCR; TCRdb keeps only in-frame clonotypes and omits some of them. Of 200,000 to 250,000 clones in the sample, around 15% were seen once. Sequencing was done on a sample of naive CD4+ T cells from blood. This receptor was taken from a man between 25 and 39 years old with type 1 diabetes.

CDR3 DNA sequence: TGCGCCAGCAGCTTGGAACTAGCGGGAGAAACAGATACGCAGTATTTT. As protein: CASSLELAGETDTQYF. V usage is TRBV5-1 and J usage is TRBJ2-3, with TRBD2 identical over 11 bases. The CDR3 is 16 amino acids. Trimming at V came to 0 bases and at J to 3 bases, leaving 3 bases not matched to a gene. The germline V gene encodes CDR1 SGHRS and CDR2 YFSETQ.